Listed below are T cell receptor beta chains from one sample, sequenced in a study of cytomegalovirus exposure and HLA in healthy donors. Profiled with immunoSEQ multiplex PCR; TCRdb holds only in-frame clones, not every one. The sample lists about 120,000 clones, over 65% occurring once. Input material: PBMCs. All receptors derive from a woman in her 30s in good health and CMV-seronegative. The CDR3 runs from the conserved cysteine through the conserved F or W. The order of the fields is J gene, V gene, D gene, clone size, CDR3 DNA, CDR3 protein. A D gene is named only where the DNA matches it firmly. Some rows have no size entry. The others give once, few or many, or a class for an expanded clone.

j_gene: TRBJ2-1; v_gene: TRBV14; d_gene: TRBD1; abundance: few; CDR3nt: TGTGCCAGCAGCCAAGATTCTCTCCAGGGGACAGTTTTTGAGCAGTTCTTC; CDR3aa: CASSQDSLQGTVFEQFF
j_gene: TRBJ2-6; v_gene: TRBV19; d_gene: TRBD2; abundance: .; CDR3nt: TGTGCCAGTAGTTCTAACTGGATAGCGGGAGGGCTCAGTGGGGCCAACGTCCTGACTTTC; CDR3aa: CASSSNWIAGGLSGANVLTF
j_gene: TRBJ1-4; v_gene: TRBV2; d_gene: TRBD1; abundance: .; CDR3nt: TGTGCCAGCAGTACCACCGGGACAGGGAATGAAAAACTGTTTTTT; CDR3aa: CASSTTGTGNEKLFF
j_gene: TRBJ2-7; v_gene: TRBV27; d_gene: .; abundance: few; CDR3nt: TGTGCCAGCAGCCCCTTAGGGAACGGGGGGCAGTACTTC; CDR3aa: CASSPLGNGGQYF
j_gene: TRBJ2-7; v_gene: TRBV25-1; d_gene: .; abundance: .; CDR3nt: TGTGCCAGCTCAGGACAGCCCCTCAGCGAGCAGTACTTC; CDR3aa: CASSGQPLSEQYF
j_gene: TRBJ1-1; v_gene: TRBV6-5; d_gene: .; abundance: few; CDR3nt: TGTGCCAGCAGTAAGGTGGGACAAAAAGCTTTCTTT; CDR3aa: CASSKVGQKAFF
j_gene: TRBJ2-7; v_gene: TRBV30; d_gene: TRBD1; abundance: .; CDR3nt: TGTGCCATTGGACAGGGGTACGAGCAGTACTTC; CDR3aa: CAIGQGYEQYF
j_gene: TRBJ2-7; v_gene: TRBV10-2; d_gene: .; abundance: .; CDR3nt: TGCGCCAGCAGTGAGGCCGGCCCGACAACTTCCTACGAGCAGTACTTC; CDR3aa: CASSEAGPTTSYEQYF
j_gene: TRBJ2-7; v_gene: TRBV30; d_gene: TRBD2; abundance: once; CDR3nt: TGTGCCTGGACTCGACTAGCGGGAGGGCCCCACGAGCAGTACTTC; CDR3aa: CAWTRLAGGPHEQYF
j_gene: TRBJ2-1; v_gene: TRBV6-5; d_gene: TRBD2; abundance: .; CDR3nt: TGTGCCAGCAGTCCCTTAGCGGGAGTCTACAATGAGCAGTTCTTC; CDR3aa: CASSPLAGVYNEQFF
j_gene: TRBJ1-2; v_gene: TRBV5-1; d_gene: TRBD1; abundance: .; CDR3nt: TGCGCCAGCAGCCAAGGGGACAGGGAGGGATATGGCTACACCTTC; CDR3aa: CASSQGDREGYGYTF
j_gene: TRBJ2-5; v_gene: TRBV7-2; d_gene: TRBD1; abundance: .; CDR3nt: TGTGCCAGCAGCTCCAGATATGGGACAGGAAAAGAGACCCAGTACTTC; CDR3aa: CASSSRYGTGKETQYF
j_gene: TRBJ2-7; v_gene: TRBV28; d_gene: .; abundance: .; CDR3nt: TGTGCCAGCAGTTTATGGGCAGGGGCCCGCTACGAGCAGTACTTC; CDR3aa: CASSLWAGARYEQYF
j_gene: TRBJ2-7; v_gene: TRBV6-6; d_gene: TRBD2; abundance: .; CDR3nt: TGTGCCAGCAGTCCCGGACTAGCGGGTTCCTACGAGCAGTACTTC; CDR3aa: CASSPGLAGSYEQYF
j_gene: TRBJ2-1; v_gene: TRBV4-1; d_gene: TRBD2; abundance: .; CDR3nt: TGCGCCAGCAGCCAGCACGCGACTAGCGGCCTTTACAATGAGCAGTTCTTC; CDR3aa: CASSQHATSGLYNEQFF
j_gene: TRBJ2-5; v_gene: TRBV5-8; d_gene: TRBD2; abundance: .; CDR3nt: TGTGCCAGCAGCCCGGGCCGGACTAGCGGGGGCCCGGGAGAGACCCAGTACTTC; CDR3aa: CASSPGRTSGGPGETQYF
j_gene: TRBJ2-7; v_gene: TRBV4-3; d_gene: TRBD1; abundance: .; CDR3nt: TGCGCCAGCAGCCCTCGGGACAGGGGGGCCTACGAGCAGTACTTC; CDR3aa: CASSPRDRGAYEQYF
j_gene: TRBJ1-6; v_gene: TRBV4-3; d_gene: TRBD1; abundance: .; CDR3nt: TGCGCCAGCAGCCACTCAGGACAGGGCGGGAATTCACCCCTCCACTTT; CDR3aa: CASSHSGQGGNSPLHF
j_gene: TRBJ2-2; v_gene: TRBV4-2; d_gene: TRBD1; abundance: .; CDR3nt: TGTGCCAGCAGCCGATTTAATGGCTTAGGGACAGGGGCGATGAACACCGGGGAGCTGTTTTTT; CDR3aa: CASSRFNGLGTGAMNTGELFF
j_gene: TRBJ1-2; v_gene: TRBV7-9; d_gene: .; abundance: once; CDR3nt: TGTGCCAGCAGCTTAGCAGCCAACTATGGCTACACCTTC; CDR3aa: CASSLAANYGYTF
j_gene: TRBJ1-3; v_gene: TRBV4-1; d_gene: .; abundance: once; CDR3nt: TGCGCCAGCAGCCAAGGGGCGGGGGGTTACTCTGGAAACACCATATATTTT; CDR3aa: CASSQGAGGYSGNTIYF
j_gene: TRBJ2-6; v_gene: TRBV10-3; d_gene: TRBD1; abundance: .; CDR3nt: TGTGCCACCAGACAGGGGGGGACTGGGGCCAACGTCCTGACTTTC; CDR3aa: CATRQGGTGANVLTF